The 32 T cell receptor beta chains below were found in one sample sequenced in a study of cytomegalovirus exposure and HLA in healthy donors. Sequencing was performed with immunoSEQ multiplex PCR; in TCRdb, only in-frame clones are kept and a portion is missing. This sample has some 130,000 clones, with roughly 89% found just once. Sequences were obtained from PBMCs. The receptors were sampled from a woman aged 18-35 years in good health and CMV-seronegative.

The chain has TRBV19 and TRBJ1-2, with D unresolved. This CDR3 comprises 13 residues. Germline V lookup: CDR1 LNHDA, CDR2 SQIVND (reference sequence). The V end lost 6 bases, the J end lost 8 bases, and 16 bases lay between the germline ends. The CDR3: CASRAAAYGGYTF. CDR3 bases: TGTGCCAGTAGAGCGGCGGCCTACGGGGGCTACACCTTC.

V gene TRBV2 combines with J gene TRBJ1-6, with 9 bases lining up with TRBD1. With V trimmed by 5 bases and J by 7 bases, 9 bases remained unmatched. CDR3 size: 16 residues. CDR1 is SNHLY and CDR2 is FYNNEI in the germline V gene. The CDR3 nucleotides read TGTGCCAGCAGTTATATAGCCGGGACAGGGAATTCACCCCTCCACTTT. Translated, it gives CASSYIAGTGNSPLHF.

This sequence joins TRBV5-1 and TRBJ2-1; the match to TRBD2 covers 8 bases. Looked up from germline, CDR1 is SGHRS and CDR2 is YFSETQ. J lost 6 bases, V lost 2 bases, and 7 bases had no gene match. This CDR3 comprises 15 residues. CDR3 protein: CASSLGAGVFNEQFF. CDR3 nucleotides: TGCGCCAGCAGCTTAGGAGCGGGGGTGTTCAATGAGCAGTTCTTC.

CDR3: CASSSGGQDYGYTF. The CDR3 nucleotides read TGTGCCAGCTCATCGGGGGGGCAAGACTATGGCTACACCTTC. This chain links TRBV18 with TRBJ1-2; maybe TRBD1 (6 bases). V gave up 5 bases and J gave up 3 bases, with 13 bases separating them. Germline-derived CDR1 and CDR2 are KGHSH and LQKENI. The CDR3 length is 14 residues.

This rearrangement joins TRBV4-1 to TRBJ2-7, with D unresolved. The CDR3 has 13 residues. The V end lost 0 bases, the J end lost 3 bases, and 6 bases lay between the germline ends. Germline V gene lookup returns CDR1 MGHRA and CDR2 YSYEKL. CDR3 region: CASSQDRLYEQYF. The CDR3 DNA reads as TGCGCCAGCAGCCAAGACAGACTCTACGAGCAGTACTTC.

The chain is built from TRBV11-2 and TRBJ2-2; TRBD1 matches at 7 bases. The germline V gene encodes CDR1 SGHAT and CDR2 FQNNGV. V lost 5 bases to trimming and J lost 6 bases; unmatched junction nucleotides: 9. This CDR3 comprises 15 residues. The CDR3 protein is CASSPARGIAGELFF. The DNA for the CDR3 is TGTGCCAGCAGCCCCGCCAGGGGGATTGCCGGGGAGCTGTTTTTT.

V gene TRBV7-2 combines with J gene TRBJ2-7; 8 bases agree with TRBD1. V trimming: 6 bases; J trimming: 5 bases; junction bases outside the gene matches: 18. Per germline, CDR1 SGHTA and CDR2 FQGNSA. This CDR3 is built from 17 residues. The CDR3 loop reads CASRPPVTDRVVNEQYF. The CDR3 bases are TGTGCCAGCAGACCTCCTGTCACGGACAGGGTGGTCAACGAGCAGTACTTC. Full variable domain (rest looked up from reference TRBV7-2 and TRBJ2-7): GAGVSQSPSNKVTEKGKDVELRCDPISGHTALYWYRQSLGQGLEFLIYFQGNSAPDKSGLPSDRFSAERTGGSVSTLTIQRTQQEDSAVYLCASRPPVTDRVVNEQYFGPGTRLTVT.

This clone was detected only a few times. The chain recombines TRBV5-1 with TRBJ1-2; 7 nucleotides line up with TRBD1. Germline V lookup: CDR1 SGHRS, CDR2 YFSETQ. CDR3 size: 15 residues. The V and J ends lost 4 bases and 4 bases, in that order; junction bases with no gene match: 10. CDR3 DNA: TGCGCCAGCAGCAACGCAGGACAGGACCTCTATGGCTACACCTTC. Its protein is CASSNAGQDLYGYTF.

The chain couples TRBV5-1 to TRBJ1-2, with unresolved D. The CDR3 runs to 13 residues. Trimming removed 4 bases from V and 6 bases from J, with 13 bases in between. Per germline, CDR1 SGHRS and CDR2 YFSETQ. CDR3 protein: CASSPTVHDGYTF. CDR3 in DNA: TGCGCCAGCAGCCCTACGGTCCATGATGGCTACACCTTC. The whole variable domain, remainder taken from reference TRBV5-1 and TRBJ1-2, is KAGVTQTPRYLIKTRGQQVTLSCSPISGHRSVSWYQQTPGQGLQFLFEYFSETQRNKGNFPGRFSGRQFSNSRSEMNVSTLELGDSALYLCASSPTVHDGYTFGSGTRLTVV.

The CDR3 sequence: CASSSRGSRETQYF. The CDR3 DNA is TGTGCCAGCAGCTCGAGAGGGTCCAGGGAGACCCAGTACTTC. The chain recombines TRBV5-6 with TRBJ2-5; a possible D gene is TRBD2 (5 bases). Germline V gene data show CDR1 as SGHDT and CDR2 as YYEEEE. V was shortened by 3 bases and J by 5 bases, with 14 bases between the two germline ends. The CDR3 covers 14 residues.

The V call is TRBV10-3, the J call TRBJ2-7; 8 positions match TRBD2. The CDR3 loop spans 12 amino acids. Germline CDR1 reads ENHRY; CDR2 reads SYGVKD. CDR3 in DNA: TGTGCTACCCGGGGGGGCAGGTACGAGCAGTACTTC. Its protein product is CATRGGRYEQYF.

V gene TRBV5-1 combines with J gene TRBJ1-6; D not certain. V lost 0 bases to trimming and J lost 5 bases, with 9 bases between them. CDR1 is SGHRS, CDR2 YFSETQ, per germline. This CDR3 spans 15 amino acids. The CDR3 nucleotides are TGCGCCAGCAGCTTGGGGGCTAATGATAATTCACCCCTCCACTTT. Translation: CASSLGANDNSPLHF.

J is TRBJ2-1 and V is TRBV6-4; D perhaps matches TRBD2 (5 bases). The V end lost 8 bases, the J end lost 4 bases, and 15 bases lay between the germline ends. This CDR3 comprises 14 residues. Germline V gene lookup returns CDR1 MRHNA and CDR2 SNTAGT. DNA of the CDR3: TGTGCCAGCTCCCCGGGGAATGATTACAATGAGCAGTTCTTC. Translation gives CASSPGNDYNEQFF.

The rearrangement links TRBV5-6 to TRBJ2-3; 11 bases match TRBD2. The V and J ends lost 7 bases and 4 bases, in that order; junction bases with no gene match: 5. The CDR3 covers 14 residues. Germline lookup yields CDR1 SGHDT and CDR2 YYEEEE. Here the CDR3 reads CASFIAGGPDTQYF. The CDR3 DNA reads TGTGCCAGCTTTATAGCGGGGGGGCCAGATACGCAGTATTTT. Complete variable domain (other parts from reference TRBV5-6 and TRBJ2-3): DAGVTQSPTHLIKTRGQQVTLRCSPKSGHDTVSWYQQALGQGPQFIFQYYEEEERQRGNFPDRFSGHQFPNYSSELNVNALLLGDSALYLCASFIAGGPDTQYFGPGTRLTVL.

The V call is TRBV18, the J call TRBJ1-2; 10 bases agree with TRBD1. V lost 2 bases to trimming and J lost 8 bases; unmatched junction nucleotides: 11. The CDR3 spans 16 residues. Germline CDR1 and CDR2: KGHSH and LQKENI. CDR3 residues: CASSPAGTGDSGGYTF. DNA for the CDR3: TGTGCCAGCTCACCAGCCGGGACAGGGGATTCAGGAGGCTACACCTTC. Filled out from reference TRBV18 and TRBJ1-2, the complete variable domain reads NAGVMQNPRHLVRRRGQEARLRCSPMKGHSHVYWYRQLPEEGLKFMVYLQKENIIDESGMPKERFSAEFPKEGPSILRIQQVVRGDSAAYFCASSPAGTGDSGGYTFGSGTRLTVV.

The chain is built from TRBV19 and TRBJ1-5; D gene uncertain. Trimming removed 0 bases from V and 1 base from J, with 13 bases in between. CDR1 is LNHDA and CDR2 is SQIVND in the germline V gene (reference sequence). This CDR3 region has 17 residues. CDR3 nucleotide sequence: TGTGCCAGTAGTATAGACTGGGTTGGAGAAAGCAATCAGCCCCAGCATTTT. It yields the protein CASSIDWVGESNQPQHF.

V and J are TRBV5-6 and TRBJ2-1; TRBD2 matches 7 bases. Trimming cost V 6 bases and J 9 bases; bases outside gene matches: 12. This CDR3 region has 14 residues. Per germline, CDR1 SGHDT and CDR2 YYEEEE. The CDR3 spells CASNLLKTGGEQFF. In nucleotides, the CDR3 is TGTGCCAGCAACCTACTTAAAACGGGGGGTGAGCAGTTCTTC.

This clone was counted between two and nine times. This sequence joins TRBV2 and TRBJ2-4; D might be TRBD1 (6 bases). V lost 1 base to trimming and J lost 6 bases, with 10 bases between them. The V gene's germline CDR1 is SNHLY and CDR2 FYNNEI. The CDR3 loop spans 14 amino acids. In DNA form, the CDR3 reads TGTGCCAGCAGTGAAGACAGGGAGTTAAACATTCAGTACTTC. As protein: CASSEDRELNIQYF.

This sequence joins TRBV19 and TRBJ2-1; D might be TRBD1 (5 bases). V dropped 3 bases and J dropped 4 bases, with 16 bases sitting between them. The CDR3 extends over 16 amino acids. The germline gives CDR1 LNHDA, CDR2 SQIVND (reference sequence). The CDR3 DNA follows: TGTGCCAGTAGTATCCGAGCAGGGAATGCATACAATGAGCAGTTCTTC. It is translated as CASSIRAGNAYNEQFF.

This chain connects TRBV7-6 to TRBJ1-3; D gene unclear. Germline V CDR1 and CDR2: SGHVS, FNYEAQ. Trimming removed 0 bases from V and 4 bases from J, with 10 bases in between. The CDR3 runs to 15 residues. The CDR3 region has the DNA TGTGCCAGCAGCTTAGCAGGGTCGGGAGGAAACACCATATATTTT. Translation: CASSLAGSGGNTIYF.

V gene TRBV6-5 combines with J gene TRBJ2-3, with TRBD2 as a possible D gene (5 bases). Trimming took off 6 bases at V and 4 bases at J, with 11 bases between the two ends. Germline CDR1 reads MNHEY; CDR2 reads SVGAGI. CDR3 size: 13 residues. The CDR3 region has the DNA TGTGCCAGCAGACGCGACTATTCAGATACGCAGTATTTT. Protein: CASRRDYSDTQYF.

The chain couples TRBV11-3 to TRBJ2-1, with 15 bases aligning to TRBD2. The trim removed 4 bases at V and 9 bases at J, leaving 7 bases unmatched. Germline V gene data show CDR1 as SGHNT and CDR2 as YENEEA. This CDR3 region has 16 residues. DNA of the CDR3: TGTGCCAGCAGCTCTTGGACTAGCGGGGGGGCTGGTGAGCAGTTCTTC. Protein sequence: CASSSWTSGGAGEQFF.

The CDR3 nucleotides are TGCGCCAGCAGCTTTGACAGCCCAGCAGGTGAAAAACTGTTTTTT. Translated, it gives CASSFDSPAGEKLFF. This chain links TRBV5-1 with TRBJ1-4; D is possibly TRBD1 (5 bases). Trimming removed 2 bases at V and 7 bases at J, with 15 bases between. This CDR3 spans 15 amino acids. In germline, CDR1 is SGHRS, CDR2 YFSETQ.

The rearrangement joins TRBV5-1 to TRBJ1-1; D gene uncertain. There are 15 residues in the CDR3. CDR1 is SGHRS, CDR2 YFSETQ, per germline. Trimming took off 0 bases at V and 0 bases at J, with 9 bases between the two ends. In DNA, the CDR3 is TGCGCCAGCAGCTTGGGAGAGGGCCTGAACACTGAAGCTTTCTTT. This encodes CASSLGEGLNTEAFF. The full variable domain, in which reference TRBV5-1 and TRBJ1-1 provide the parts outside the CDR3, is KAGVTQTPRYLIKTRGQQVTLSCSPISGHRSVSWYQQTPGQGLQFLFEYFSETQRNKGNFPGRFSGRQFSNSRSEMNVSTLELGDSALYLCASSLGEGLNTEAFFGQGTRLTVV.

This clone was recorded at least ten times. The chain employs TRBV4-2 and TRBJ2-6; a possible D gene is TRBD2 (6 bases). The CDR3 runs 18 residues. CDR1 LGHNA and CDR2 YNFKEQ come from the germline V gene. V was trimmed by 0 bases and J by 0 bases, leaving 12 bases between them. The CDR3 DNA reads as TGTGCCAGCAGCCAAGATGAGGAGGGCTACTCTGGGGCCAACGTCCTGACTTTC. Its translation: CASSQDEEGYSGANVLTF.

The chain couples TRBV6-5 to TRBJ1-2; tentative D call: TRBD1 (5 bases). Germline loops: CDR1 MNHEY, CDR2 SVGAGI. The CDR3 covers 13 residues. The V gene lost 5 bases and the J gene lost 8 bases, with 15 bases spanning the gap. The CDR3 nucleotides are TGTGCCAGCAGTCTCGGGACCGCGGGGGGCTACACCTTC. Its translation is CASSLGTAGGYTF.

This chain links TRBV11-3 with TRBJ2-7; D ambiguous. Germline V gene data show CDR1 as SGHNT and CDR2 as YENEEA. The CDR3 consists of 14 residues. The V end lost 3 bases, the J end lost 1 base, and 10 bases lay between the germline ends. The CDR3 region has the DNA TGTGCCAGCAGCTTTGGGCCGTCATCCTACGAGCAGTACTTC. Protein: CASSFGPSSYEQYF.

The chain employs TRBV18 and TRBJ1-2; TRBD1 agrees at 7 bases. Germline CDR1 is KGHSH and CDR2 is LQKENI. V shed 6 bases and J 8 bases; nucleotides not matched to a gene: 6. The length of the CDR3 is 12 residues. The CDR3 here is CASSPDRDGYTF. The CDR3, as DNA: TGTGCCAGCTCGCCTGACAGGGACGGCTACACCTTC.

This clone appeared a few times. The chain is built from TRBV5-1 and TRBJ1-2; TRBD1 aligns across 8 bases. Germline V gene data show CDR1 as SGHRS and CDR2 as YFSETQ. The CDR3 has 15 residues. Trimming at V came to 1 base and at J to 6 bases, leaving 8 bases not matched to a gene. CDR3 sequence (DNA): TGCGCCAGCAGCTTGTGGGACAGGACTGTCCATGGCTACACCTTC. Residues: CASSLWDRTVHGYTF.

This clone was observed a single time. This chain joins TRBV5-1 and TRBJ1-4, with TRBD1 matching 7 bases. Unmatched junction bases numbered 8, after V lost 3 bases and J lost 6 bases. Germline CDR1 and CDR2: SGHRS and YFSETQ. This CDR3 region has 15 residues. The CDR3 protein is CASSSPDRADEKLFF. The CDR3 nucleotides are TGCGCCAGCAGCTCCCCCGACAGGGCTGATGAAAAACTGTTTTTT.

J is TRBJ2-5 and V is TRBV19, with 9 bases matching TRBD1. CDR1 is LNHDA, CDR2 SQIVND, per germline (reference sequence). The length of the CDR3 is 14 residues. The trim removed 4 bases at V and 4 bases at J, leaving 4 bases unmatched. CDR3 nucleotide sequence: TGTGCCAGTAGTAAGGGACAGGGACGAGAGACCCAGTACTTC. It is translated as CASSKGQGRETQYF.

This sequence joins TRBV2 and TRBJ2-1, with TRBD2 matching over 9 bases. This CDR3 is 15 amino acids long. Germline V gene sequence: CDR1 SNHLY, CDR2 FYNNEI. J lost 4 bases, V lost 7 bases, and 8 bases had no gene match. The CDR3 reads CASTGAGGGYNEQFF. In DNA form, the CDR3 reads TGTGCCAGCACGGGTGCGGGGGGGGGATACAATGAGCAGTTCTTC.